Each of the 32 T cell receptor beta chains below was sequenced from the same sample in a study of cytomegalovirus exposure and HLA in healthy donors. A multiplex PCR was run with 60 Vbeta primers and 13 Jbeta primers. Clones were read by immunoSEQ multiplex PCR, and TCRdb kept only the in-frame ones, dropping some. The data show roughly 100,000 clones, about 60% seen once. Sequencing used PBMCs. These receptors were obtained from a human donor in good health.

The V gene is TRBV14, the J gene TRBJ2-1; 12 bases fit TRBD2. V was clipped by 2 bases and J by 6 bases; unmatched bases: 2. The CDR3 is 15 residues long. Germline CDR1 reads SGHDN; CDR2 reads FVKESK. DNA of the CDR3: TGTGCCAGCAGCCAACCGGGACTAGCGGGCAATGAGCAGTTCTTC. It translates to CASSQPGLAGNEQFF.

V gene TRBV5-3 combines with J gene TRBJ2-2, with D maybe TRBD1 (5 bases). TRBV5-3 is marked as an open reading frame, function uncertain. The germline V and J ends were trimmed by 0 bases and 3 bases, with 27 bases remaining between them. This CDR3 contains 21 residues. The CDR3 DNA sequence: TGTGCCAGAAGCTTGGGCCCCTCTACCACAACCCCCCAACAGGACACCGGGGAGCTGTTTTTT. Translating gives CARSLGPSTTTPQQDTGELFF.

As concerns this clone: Other nucleotide sequences in the sample specify the same CDR3. The V and J genes are TRBV2 and TRBJ2-6, with a possible D match to TRBD2 (5 bases). Germline CDR1 and CDR2: SNHLY and FYNNEI. Trimming cost V 7 bases and J 3 bases, with 10 bases left between them. CDR3 length: 14 residues. CDR3 loop: CASTTGSGANVLTF. The CDR3 DNA sequence: TGTGCCAGCACCACGGGGAGTGGGGCCAACGTCCTGACTTTC.

This clone has a handful of counts. The rearrangement links TRBV5-4 to TRBJ1-2; TRBD1 agrees at 7 bases. CDR3 length: 13 residues. Trimming removed 5 bases from V and 4 bases from J; junction bases left unmatched: 5. The germline V gene has CDR1 SGHNT and CDR2 YYREEE (reference sequence). In DNA, the CDR3 is TGTGCCAGCAGAAAGGACAGGCTCTATGGCTACACCTTC. Translation: CASRKDRLYGYTF. Looking up the rest from reference TRBV5-4 and TRBJ1-2 gives the full variable domain: ETGVTQSPTHLIKTRGQQVTLRCSSQSGHNTVSWYQQALGQGPQFIFQYYREEENGRGNFPPRFSGLQFPNYSSELNVNALELDDSALYLCASRKDRLYGYTFGSGTRLTVV.

The chain is built from TRBV19 and TRBJ1-5; 7 nucleotides agree with TRBD1. Germline V lookup: CDR1 LNHDA, CDR2 SQIVND (reference sequence). The CDR3 totals 13 residues. V lost 7 bases and J lost 5; bases outside the gene matches: 5. CDR3 in amino acids: CASTPGGHQPQHF. CDR3 sequence (DNA): TGTGCCAGTACTCCAGGGGGTCATCAGCCCCAGCATTTT.

This chain connects TRBV5-1 to TRBJ2-7; no clear D. The CDR3 length is 11 residues. Trimming removed 0 bases at V and 6 bases at J, with 4 bases between. Germline-derived CDR1 and CDR2 are SGHRS and YFSETQ. This CDR3 reads CASSLGGEQYF. In nucleotides, the CDR3 is TGCGCCAGCAGCTTGGGAGGCGAGCAGTACTTC.

The chain has TRBV27 and TRBJ2-5; D is uncertain. Trimming took 4 bases from V and 4 from J, leaving 10 bases between them. The CDR3 is 13 amino acids. CDR1 MNHEY and CDR2 SMNVEV come from the germline V gene (reference sequence). CDR3 nucleotide sequence: TGTGCCAGCAGTTCTTACGGTCGAGAGACCCAGTACTTC. It translates to CASSSYGRETQYF.

V and J are TRBV4-1 and TRBJ2-1; tentatively, D is TRBD2 (5 bases). Germline V gene data show CDR1 as MGHRA and CDR2 as YSYEKL. The CDR3 is 19 residues long. With 0 bases removed from V and 0 bases from J, the gap between germline ends came to 18 bases. CDR3 in DNA: TGCGCCAGCAGCCAAGACGCGACCCCGGGGTACAGCTCCTACAATGAGCAGTTCTTC. It specifies CASSQDATPGYSSYNEQFF.

The chain links TRBV4-1 to TRBJ2-7; weak D call: TRBD2 (7 bases). Germline V lookup: CDR1 MGHRA, CDR2 YSYEKL. The CDR3 consists of 18 residues. Trimming removed 3 bases from V and 2 bases from J, with 23 bases in between. CDR3 nucleotides: TGCGCCAGCAGCCAGGGTCCTGGGGGGGGGCGTCTTACCTACGAGCAGTACTTC. Residues: CASSQGPGGGRLTYEQYF.

V and J are TRBV19 and TRBJ2-7; D unresolved. The CDR3 runs 13 residues. Trimming took 5 bases from V and 4 from J, leaving 12 bases between them. Germline V lookup: CDR1 LNHDA, CDR2 SQIVND (reference sequence). CDR3 nucleotide sequence: TGTGCCAGTAGTTCTGGGCCAGAGTACGAGCAGTACTTC. Its protein is CASSSGPEYEQYF.

The chain combines TRBV28 with TRBJ1-1; a possible D gene is TRBD1 (6 bases). Trimming shortened V by 3 bases and J by 6 bases, and 14 bases separated the two germline ends. CDR3 length: 14 amino acids. In germline, CDR1 is MDHEN, CDR2 SYDVKM. For the CDR3, the DNA is TGTGCCAGCAGTTTCCAACAGGGATTCTCTGAAGCTTTCTTT. It is translated as CASSFQQGFSEAFF.

The rearrangement joins TRBV7-3 to TRBJ1-2; TRBD1 is a possible D gene (6 bases). Per germline, CDR1 SGHTA and CDR2 FQGTGA. The CDR3 covers 15 residues. Trimming removed 5 bases at V and 4 bases at J, with 17 bases between. The CDR3: CASSPSGTSIYGYTF. CDR3 sequence (DNA): TGTGCCAGCAGCCCATCCGGGACATCAATCTATGGCTACACCTTC.

The table lists this clone with a few counts. The chain employs TRBV5-4 and TRBJ2-1; no definite D call. CDR1 is SGHNT, CDR2 YYREEE, per germline (reference sequence). Trimming pared 4 bases from V and 9 bases from J, leaving 11 bases between. This CDR3 comprises 12 residues. The chain's CDR3 is CASSLSSSEQFF. CDR3 coding DNA: TGTGCCAGCAGCCTTAGTAGCAGTGAGCAGTTCTTC. Together with reference TRBV5-4 and TRBJ2-1, the CDR3 gives the full variable domain: ETGVTQSPTHLIKTRGQQVTLRCSSQSGHNTVSWYQQALGQGPQFIFQYYREEENGRGNFPPRFSGLQFPNYSSELNVNALELDDSALYLCASSLSSSEQFFGPGTRLTVL.

This chain links TRBV10-1 with TRBJ2-5; D gene ambiguous. The CDR3 consists of 14 residues. Germline CDR1 reads WNHNN; CDR2 reads SYGVQD (reference sequence). Trimming took 8 bases from V and 4 from J, leaving 17 bases between them. The chain's CDR3 is CASPDGDPPETQYF. The CDR3 DNA reads TGCGCCAGCCCCGATGGAGACCCTCCAGAGACCCAGTACTTC.

This clone was seen a single time. The chain carries TRBV27 and TRBJ2-1; 7 nucleotides line up with TRBD1. Germline-derived CDR1 and CDR2 are MNHEY and SMNVEV (reference sequence). The J segment lost 5 bases and the V segment lost 2 bases, leaving 18 bases of the junction unmatched. The CDR3 length is 19 residues. The chain's CDR3 is CASSLGNPTGPYSNNEQFF. The CDR3 DNA sequence: TGTGCCAGCAGTTTAGGGAACCCGACAGGGCCCTATTCGAACAATGAGCAGTTCTTC.

This chain joins TRBV21-1 and TRBJ2-2; the tabulated D call, TRBD2, remains unverified against the DNA. TRBV21-1 is a known pseudogene. This CDR3 is built from 11 residues. This chain's CDR3 is CARGGTGELFF. In nucleotides, the CDR3 is TGTGCCAGAGGCGGAACCGGGGAGCTGTTTTTT.

This clone came up a few times. The chain uses TRBV29-1 and TRBJ2-1; TRBD1 might be the D (5 bases). V shed 6 bases and J shed 8 bases, with 17 bases lying between them. Germline V gives CDR1 SQVTM, CDR2 ANQGSEA. This CDR3 comprises 13 residues. The CDR3 sequence is CSVIAGSRDEQFF. The CDR3 nucleotides are TGCAGCGTCATTGCAGGGTCGCGAGATGAGCAGTTCTTC.

The chain couples TRBV5-4 to TRBJ2-5; TRBD2 is a possible D gene (5 bases). Trimming removed 0 bases from V and 1 base from J, with 10 bases in between. The CDR3 spans 15 residues. The V gene's germline CDR1 is SGHNT and CDR2 YYREEE (reference sequence). CDR3 region: CASSLAGYTQETQYF. For the CDR3, the DNA is TGTGCCAGCAGCTTGGCGGGGTATACCCAAGAGACCCAGTACTTC. Full variable domain (rest looked up from reference TRBV5-4 and TRBJ2-5): ETGVTQSPTHLIKTRGQQVTLRCSSQSGHNTVSWYQQALGQGPQFIFQYYREEENGRGNFPPRFSGLQFPNYSSELNVNALELDDSALYLCASSLAGYTQETQYFGPGTRLLVL.

In DNA form, the CDR3 reads TGCGCCAGCAGCCTACCGACAGGGGGCCTCTCCTACGAGCAGTACTTC. This translates into CASSLPTGGLSYEQYF. The chain has TRBV5-1 and TRBJ2-7; TRBD1 aligns across 10 bases. The CDR3 totals 16 residues. CDR1 is SGHRS, CDR2 YFSETQ, per germline. Germline trimming cut 4 bases from V and 0 bases from J; bases unmatched to any gene: 7. The full variable domain, rest sourced from reference TRBV5-1 and TRBJ2-7, is KAGVTQTPRYLIKTRGQQVTLSCSPISGHRSVSWYQQTPGQGLQFLFEYFSETQRNKGNFPGRFSGRQFSNSRSEMNVSTLELGDSALYLCASSLPTGGLSYEQYFGPGTRLTVT.

The V gene is TRBV4-2, the J gene TRBJ1-2; D might be TRBD1 (5 bases). V was shortened by 1 base and J by 6 bases, with 18 bases between the two germline ends. Germline CDR1 is LGHNA and CDR2 is YNFKEQ. The CDR3 totals 16 residues. CDR3 protein: CASSQGPAGQSDGYTF. CDR3 DNA sequence: TGTGCCAGCAGCCAAGGACCGGCAGGGCAGAGCGATGGCTACACCTTC.

V is TRBV30 and J is TRBJ1-5; D is undetermined. Trimming shortened V by 2 bases and J by 1 base, and 6 bases separated the two germline ends. The germline CDR1 and CDR2 sequences are GTSNPN and SVGIG (reference sequence). This CDR3 is 13 amino acids long. CDR3 sequence: CAWSFSSNQPQHF. Written as DNA, the CDR3 is TGTGCCTGGAGTTTTTCAAGCAATCAGCCCCAGCATTTT.

The J gene is TRBJ2-5, the V gene TRBV27; a weak D match, TRBD2 (5 bases). The CDR3 is 14 residues long. Trimming removed 3 bases from V and 2 bases from J, with 10 bases in between. From germline, CDR1 is MNHEY and CDR2 SMNVEV (reference sequence). In DNA form, the CDR3 reads TGTGCCAGCAGTTTTTTGGGCGGGCAAGAGACCCAGTACTTC. It encodes CASSFLGGQETQYF.

CDR3 region: CASRPAGGTDTQYF. CDR3 sequence (DNA): TGTGCCAGCAGACCAGCGGGAGGAACGGATACGCAGTATTTT. The chain combines TRBV28 with TRBJ2-3, with 9 bases aligning to TRBD2. Germline CDR1 MDHEN, CDR2 SYDVKM. J lost 6 bases, V lost 6 bases, and 7 bases had no gene match. CDR3 size: 14 residues.

This clone has a single count. The V call is TRBV2, the J call TRBJ2-7, with 9 bases fitting TRBD1. The germline gives CDR1 SNHLY, CDR2 FYNNEI. Trimming at V came to 5 bases and at J to 6 bases, leaving 5 bases not matched to a gene. This CDR3 is 13 amino acids long. CDR3 nucleotide sequence: TGTGCCAGCAGTCGGACAGGGGTTAGCGAGCAGTACTTC. This codes for CASSRTGVSEQYF.

The table lists this clone with a few counts. The rearrangement uses TRBV4-1 and TRBJ1-1; possible D gene TRBD1, 5 bases. The germline CDR1 and CDR2 sequences are MGHRA and YSYEKL. The CDR3 has 14 amino acids. Trimming pared 1 base from V and 2 bases from J, leaving 8 bases between. The CDR3 DNA reads as TGCGCCAGCAGCCAAGTAGGGGCCAACACTGAAGCTTTCTTT. Translating gives CASSQVGANTEAFF.

This clone was observed a handful of times. This chain uses TRBV2 with TRBJ2-3; D gene ambiguous. Germline V CDR1 and CDR2: SNHLY, FYNNEI. The CDR3 sequence is 13 residues long. Deletions cut 7 bases from V and 3 bases from J, with 11 bases between. The CDR3 DNA reads TGTGCCAGCACTGACCCTTTTACAGATACGCAGTATTTT. It specifies CASTDPFTDTQYF.

This CDR3 is CASSPGSYNEQFF. For the CDR3, the DNA is TGTGCCAGTAGTCCCGGGAGCTACAATGAGCAGTTCTTC. This chain uses TRBV19 with TRBJ2-1; D perhaps matches TRBD2 (6 bases). The ends were cut back, 5 bases at V and 3 bases at J, with 8 bases in the middle. Germline V gene lookup returns CDR1 LNHDA and CDR2 SQIVND (reference sequence). There are 13 residues in the CDR3.

This clone was seen only a few times. An end of the junction differs from the germline gene, which may be a read error. The CDR3 coding sequence is TGTGCCAGCAGGGTCAACGGGGGGCAGAACGCTGAAGCTTTCTTT. Its protein is CASRVNGGQNAEAFF. The chain employs TRBV2 and TRBJ1-1; tentative D call: TRBD1 (6 bases). The germline V gene encodes CDR1 SNHLY and CDR2 FYNNEI. CDR3 size: 15 residues. Variable domain in full (rest from reference TRBV2 and TRBJ1-1): EPEVTQTPSHQVTQMGQEVILRCVPISNHLYFYWYRQILGQKVEFLVSFYNNEISEKSEIFDDQFSVERPDGSNFTLKIRSTKLEDSAMYFCASRVNGGQNAEAFFGQGTRLTVV.

The chain is built from TRBV9 and TRBJ2-1, with 7 bases identical to TRBD2. The CDR3 is 16 amino acids. Per the germline V gene, CDR1 is SGDLS and CDR2 is YYNGEE. V shed 2 bases, J shed 4 bases, and the junction held 9 bases outside the gene matches. Written as DNA, the CDR3 is TGTGCCAGCAGCGTGGGAGATGCGGGAGTGTACAATGAGCAGTTCTTC. It is translated as CASSVGDAGVYNEQFF.

The V gene is TRBV28, the J gene TRBJ2-6, with TRBD1 matching 8 bases. CDR3 length: 18 amino acids. Per the germline V gene, CDR1 is MDHEN and CDR2 is SYDVKM. V was pared by 0 bases and J by 0 bases, with 4 bases of the junction left unmatched. CDR3 loop: CASSLWQGASSGANVLTF. The CDR3 DNA reads TGTGCCAGCAGTTTATGGCAGGGGGCTTCCTCTGGGGCCAACGTCCTGACTTTC. Looking up the rest from reference TRBV28 and TRBJ2-6 gives the full variable domain: DVKVTQSSRYLVKRTGEKVFLECVQDMDHENMFWYRQDPGLGLRLIYFSYDVKMKEKGDIPEGYSVSREKKERFSLILESASTNQTSMYLCASSLWQGASSGANVLTFGAGSRLTVL.

The chain employs TRBV5-1 and TRBJ2-2, with 15 bases aligning to TRBD2. V shed 3 bases and J 1 base; nucleotides not matched to a gene: 1. This CDR3 comprises 17 residues. Germline V lookup: CDR1 SGHRS, CDR2 YFSETQ. The CDR3 DNA follows: TGCGCCAGCAGCTCGGGACTAGCGGGAGGGAACACCGGGGAGCTGTTTTTT. It encodes CASSSGLAGGNTGELFF. The full variable domain, its missing parts supplied by reference TRBV5-1 and TRBJ2-2, is KAGVTQTPRYLIKTRGQQVTLSCSPISGHRSVSWYQQTPGQGLQFLFEYFSETQRNKGNFPGRFSGRQFSNSRSEMNVSTLELGDSALYLCASSSGLAGGNTGELFFGEGSRLTVL.

The chain is built from TRBV5-1 and TRBJ2-1, with a tentative D call TRBD2 (6 bases). Germline V CDR1 and CDR2: SGHRS, YFSETQ. Deletions cut 1 base from V and 9 bases from J, with 23 bases between. The CDR3 has 17 residues. CDR3 in amino acids: CASSLNPSVPPVGEQFF. The CDR3 DNA is TGCGCCAGCAGCTTGAATCCTAGCGTCCCTCCGGTGGGTGAGCAGTTCTTC.